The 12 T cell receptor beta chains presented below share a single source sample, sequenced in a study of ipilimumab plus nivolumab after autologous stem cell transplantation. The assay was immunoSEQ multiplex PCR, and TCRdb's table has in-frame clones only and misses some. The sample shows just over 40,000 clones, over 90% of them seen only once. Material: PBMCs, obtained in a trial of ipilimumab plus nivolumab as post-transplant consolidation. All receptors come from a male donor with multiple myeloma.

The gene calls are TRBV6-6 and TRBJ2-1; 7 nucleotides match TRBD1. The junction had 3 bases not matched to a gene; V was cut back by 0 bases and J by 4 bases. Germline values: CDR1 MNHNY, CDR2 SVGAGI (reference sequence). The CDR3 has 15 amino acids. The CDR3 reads CASSYSRQGYNEQFF. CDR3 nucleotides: TGTGCCAGCAGTTACTCGAGACAGGGTTACAATGAGCAGTTCTTC.

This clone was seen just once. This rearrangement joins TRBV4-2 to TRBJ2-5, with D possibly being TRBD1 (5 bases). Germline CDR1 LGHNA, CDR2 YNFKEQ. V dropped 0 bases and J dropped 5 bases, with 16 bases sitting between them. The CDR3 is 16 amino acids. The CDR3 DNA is TGTGCCAGCAGCCAAGAGGACACCCTTCCTAATGAGACCCAGTACTTC. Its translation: CASSQEDTLPNETQYF.

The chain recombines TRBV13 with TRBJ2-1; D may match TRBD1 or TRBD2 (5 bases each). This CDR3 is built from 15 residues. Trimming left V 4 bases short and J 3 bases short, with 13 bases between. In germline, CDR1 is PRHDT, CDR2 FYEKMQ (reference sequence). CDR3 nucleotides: TGTGCCAGCAGCTCGGGACCCGAGGTCTACAATGAGCAGTTCTTC. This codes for CASSSGPEVYNEQFF.

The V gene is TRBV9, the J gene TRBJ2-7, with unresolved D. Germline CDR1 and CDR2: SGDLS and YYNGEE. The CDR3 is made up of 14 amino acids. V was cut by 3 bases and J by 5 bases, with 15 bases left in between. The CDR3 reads CASSGGAWNDEQYF. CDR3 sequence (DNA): TGTGCCAGCAGCGGTGGAGCGTGGAACGACGAGCAGTACTTC.

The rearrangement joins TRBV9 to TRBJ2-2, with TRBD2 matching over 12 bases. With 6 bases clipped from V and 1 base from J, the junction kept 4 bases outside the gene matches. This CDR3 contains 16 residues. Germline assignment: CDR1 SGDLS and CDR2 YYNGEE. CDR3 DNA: TGTGCCAGCACCCGACTAGCGGGGGTGAACACCGGGGAGCTGTTTTTT. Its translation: CASTRLAGVNTGELFF.

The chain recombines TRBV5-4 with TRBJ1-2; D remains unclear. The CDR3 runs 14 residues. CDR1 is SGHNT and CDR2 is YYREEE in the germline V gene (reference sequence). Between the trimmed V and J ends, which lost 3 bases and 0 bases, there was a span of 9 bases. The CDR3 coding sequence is TGTGCCAGCAGCTCCTACAAATCTAACTATGGCTACACCTTC. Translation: CASSSYKSNYGYTF.

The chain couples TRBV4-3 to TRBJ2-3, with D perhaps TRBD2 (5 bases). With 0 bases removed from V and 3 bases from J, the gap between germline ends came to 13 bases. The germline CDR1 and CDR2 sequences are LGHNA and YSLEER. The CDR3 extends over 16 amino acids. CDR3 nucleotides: TGCGCCAGCAGCCAAGAATTATCGGGCGGGACAGATACGCAGTATTTT. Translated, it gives CASSQELSGGTDTQYF.

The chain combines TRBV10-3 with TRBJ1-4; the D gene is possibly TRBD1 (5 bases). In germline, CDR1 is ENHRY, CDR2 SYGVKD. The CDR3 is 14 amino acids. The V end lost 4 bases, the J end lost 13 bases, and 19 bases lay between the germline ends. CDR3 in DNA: TGTGCCATCAGTGTGGCGGGACCGCCTGACGGACTGTTTTTT. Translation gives CAISVAGPPDGLFF.

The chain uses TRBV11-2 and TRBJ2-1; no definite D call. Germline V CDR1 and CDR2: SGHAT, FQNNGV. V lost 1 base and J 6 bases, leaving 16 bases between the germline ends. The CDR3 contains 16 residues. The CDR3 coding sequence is TGTGCCAGCAGCTTAGTCCTGGCCAATCCAGGCAATGAGCAGTTCTTC. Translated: CASSLVLANPGNEQFF.

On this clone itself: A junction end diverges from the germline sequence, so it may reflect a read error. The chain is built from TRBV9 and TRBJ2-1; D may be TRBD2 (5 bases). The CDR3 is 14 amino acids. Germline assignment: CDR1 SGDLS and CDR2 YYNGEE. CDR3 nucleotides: TGTGCCAGCAGCGTAGCGATGAGGGCAGGACTTTTGGTCTTC. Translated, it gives CASSVAMRAGLLVF.

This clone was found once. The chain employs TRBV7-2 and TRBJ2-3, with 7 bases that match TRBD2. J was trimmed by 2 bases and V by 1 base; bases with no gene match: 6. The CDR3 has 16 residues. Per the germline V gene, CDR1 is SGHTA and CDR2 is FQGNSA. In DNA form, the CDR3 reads TGTGCCAGCAGCTTAGAAGCGGGGAGGAACACAGATACGCAGTATTTT. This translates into CASSLEAGRNTDTQYF.

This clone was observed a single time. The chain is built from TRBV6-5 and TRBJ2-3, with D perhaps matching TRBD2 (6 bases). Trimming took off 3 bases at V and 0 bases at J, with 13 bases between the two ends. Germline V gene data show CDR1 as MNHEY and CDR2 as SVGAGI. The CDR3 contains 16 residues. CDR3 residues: CASSYWRGSSTDTQYF. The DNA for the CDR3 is TGTGCCAGCAGTTATTGGCGGGGATCTAGCACAGATACGCAGTATTTT.